The source of this T cell receptor (beta chain) is a study of blood T cell repertoires in COVID-19. For the study at large: T cells, B-cell-depleted T cells, or PBMCs provided the cDNA or gDNA that served as material.

Clones were read by immunoSEQ multiplex PCR, and TCRdb kept only the in-frame ones, dropping some. This table holds approximately 230,000 clones, approximately 84% found once. Allocation to cohorts depended on clinical history reported by the participants. Recovery meant two consecutive negative NP/OP PCR tests, professional clearance, or resolved symptoms. The sequence was collected from a man aged 18 to 30 who had recovered from COVID-19. The sample consisted of PBMCs or T cells enriched from blood (not recorded which).

CDR3 DNA: TGTGCCAGCAGCTCTTTGAGCTCCTATAATTCACCCCTCCACTTT. Protein: CASSSLSSYNSPLHF. The chain combines TRBV27 with TRBJ1-6; D gene ambiguous. The germline V gene encodes CDR1 MNHEY and CDR2 SMNVEV (reference sequence). Trimming shortened V by 6 bases and J by 0 bases, and 9 bases separated the two germline ends. The CDR3 runs 15 residues.